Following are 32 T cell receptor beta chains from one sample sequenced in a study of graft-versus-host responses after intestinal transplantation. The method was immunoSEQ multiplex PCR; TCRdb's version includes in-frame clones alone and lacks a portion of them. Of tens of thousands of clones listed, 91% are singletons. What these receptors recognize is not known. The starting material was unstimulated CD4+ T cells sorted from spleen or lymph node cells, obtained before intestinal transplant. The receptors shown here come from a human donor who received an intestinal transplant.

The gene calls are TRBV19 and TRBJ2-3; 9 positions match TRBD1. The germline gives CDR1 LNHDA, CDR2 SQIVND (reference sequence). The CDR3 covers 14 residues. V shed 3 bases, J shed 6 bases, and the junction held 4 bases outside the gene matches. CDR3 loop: CASSMGQGADTQYF. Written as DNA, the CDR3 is TGTGCCAGTAGTATGGGACAGGGCGCGGATACGCAGTATTTT.

This CDR3 reads CSVEYVTGSNYEQYF. The CDR3 DNA sequence: TGCAGCGTTGAATATGTGACAGGCTCTAACTACGAGCAGTACTTC. The chain recombines TRBV29-1 with TRBJ2-7; a possible D gene is TRBD1 (6 bases). The CDR3 has 15 residues. The germline CDR1 and CDR2 sequences are SQVTM and ANQGSEA. Between the trimmed V and J ends, which lost 2 bases and 3 bases, there was a span of 17 bases.

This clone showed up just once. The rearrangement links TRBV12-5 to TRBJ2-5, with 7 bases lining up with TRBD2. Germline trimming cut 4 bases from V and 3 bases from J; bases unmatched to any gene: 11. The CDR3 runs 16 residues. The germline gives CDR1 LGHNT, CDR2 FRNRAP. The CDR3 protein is CASGWGRGRGEETQYF. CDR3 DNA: TGTGCTAGTGGTTGGGGGAGGGGCCGGGGGGAAGAGACCCAGTACTTC.

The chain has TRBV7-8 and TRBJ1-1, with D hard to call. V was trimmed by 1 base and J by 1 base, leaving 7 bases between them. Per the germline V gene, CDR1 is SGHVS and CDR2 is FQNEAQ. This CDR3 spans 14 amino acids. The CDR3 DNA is TGTGCCAGCAGCTTAGGGGCTGGGAACACTGAAGCTTTCTTT. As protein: CASSLGAGNTEAFF. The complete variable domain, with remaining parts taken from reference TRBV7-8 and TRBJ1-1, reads GAGVSQSPRYKVAKRGQDVALRCDPISGHVSLFWYQQALGQGPEFLTYFQNEAQLDKSGLPSDRFFAERPEGSVSTLKIQRTQQEDSAVYLCASSLGAGNTEAFFGQGTRLTVV.

DNA for the CDR3: TGTGCCAGCAGCGGCCGGGACATAGTAACCCAGTACTTC. Its protein is CASSGRDIVTQYF. This chain connects TRBV7-2 to TRBJ2-5; a possible D gene is TRBD1 (6 bases). Germline V lookup: CDR1 SGHTA, CDR2 FQGNSA. Trimming pared 5 bases from V and 8 bases from J, leaving 15 bases between. The CDR3 is made up of 13 amino acids.

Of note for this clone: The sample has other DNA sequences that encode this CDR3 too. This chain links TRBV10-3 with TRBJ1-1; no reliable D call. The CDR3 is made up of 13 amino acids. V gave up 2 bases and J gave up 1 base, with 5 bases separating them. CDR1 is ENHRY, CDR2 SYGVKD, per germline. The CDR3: CAISEGGNTEAFF. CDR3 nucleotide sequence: TGTGCCATCAGTGAGGGAGGGAACACTGAAGCTTTCTTT.

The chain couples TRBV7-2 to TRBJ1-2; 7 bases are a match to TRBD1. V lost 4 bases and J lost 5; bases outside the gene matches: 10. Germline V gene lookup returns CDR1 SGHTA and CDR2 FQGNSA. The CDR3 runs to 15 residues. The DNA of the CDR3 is TGTGCCAGCAGCTCTCTACCGGGACAGACTTATGGCTACACCTTC. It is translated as CASSSLPGQTYGYTF.

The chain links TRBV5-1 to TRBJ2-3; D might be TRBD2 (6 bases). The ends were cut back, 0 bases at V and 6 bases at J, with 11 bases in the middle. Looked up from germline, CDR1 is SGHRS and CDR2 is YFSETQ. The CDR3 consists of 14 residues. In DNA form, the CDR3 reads TGCGCCAGCAGCTTGGAGGCGGGGCTGGATACGCAGTATTTT. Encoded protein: CASSLEAGLDTQYF.

The DNA of the CDR3 is TGCGCCAGCAGTTGGACAGGGGATTTCGATCAGCCCCAGCATTTT. It codes for CASSWTGDFDQPQHF. The gene calls are TRBV5-1 and TRBJ1-5; 9 bases are a match to TRBD1. This CDR3 region has 15 residues. The ends lost 5 bases at V and 5 bases at J; junction bases unmatched: 8. Germline-derived CDR1 and CDR2 are SGHRS and YFSETQ.

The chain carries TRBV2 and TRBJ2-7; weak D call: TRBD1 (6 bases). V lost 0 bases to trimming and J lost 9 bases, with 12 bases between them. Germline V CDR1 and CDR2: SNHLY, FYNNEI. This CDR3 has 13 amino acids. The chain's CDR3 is CASSEAGHLGQYF. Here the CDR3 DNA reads TGTGCCAGCAGTGAAGCGGGACACTTAGGGCAGTACTTC.

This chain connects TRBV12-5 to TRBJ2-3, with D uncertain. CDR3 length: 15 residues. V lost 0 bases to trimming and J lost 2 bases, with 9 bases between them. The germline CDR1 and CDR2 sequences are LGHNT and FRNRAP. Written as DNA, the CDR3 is TGTGCTAGTGGTTTGGTGGGTGGAGACACAGATACGCAGTATTTT. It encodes CASGLVGGDTDTQYF.

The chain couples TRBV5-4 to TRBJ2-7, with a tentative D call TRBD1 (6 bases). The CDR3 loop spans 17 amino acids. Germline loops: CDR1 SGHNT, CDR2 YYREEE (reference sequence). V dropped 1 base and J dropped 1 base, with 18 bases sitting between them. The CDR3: CASSLSGGGYNSYEQYF. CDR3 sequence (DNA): TGTGCCAGCAGCTTGTCTGGGGGCGGGTATAATTCCTACGAGCAGTACTTC.

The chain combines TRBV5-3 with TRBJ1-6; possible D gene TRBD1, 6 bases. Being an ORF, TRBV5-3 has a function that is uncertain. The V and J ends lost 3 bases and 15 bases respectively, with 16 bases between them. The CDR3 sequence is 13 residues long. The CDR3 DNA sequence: TGTGCCAGAAGCTCTGGGACAACCGGGCGCCTCCACTTT. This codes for CARSSGTTGRLHF.

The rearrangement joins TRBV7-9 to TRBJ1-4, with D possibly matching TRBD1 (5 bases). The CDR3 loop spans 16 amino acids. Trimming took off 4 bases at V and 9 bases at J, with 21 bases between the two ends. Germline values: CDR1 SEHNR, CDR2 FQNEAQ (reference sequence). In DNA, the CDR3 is TGTGCCAGCAGCTCCCACATCTCAGGGTTGTCTCAAAAACTGTTTTTT. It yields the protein CASSSHISGLSQKLFF. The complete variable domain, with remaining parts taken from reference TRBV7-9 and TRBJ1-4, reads DTGVSQNPRHKITKRGQNVTFRCDPISEHNRLYWYRQTLGQGPEFLTYFQNEAQLEKSRLLSDRFSAERPKGSFSTLEIQRTEQGDSAMYLCASSSHISGLSQKLFFGSGTQLSVL.

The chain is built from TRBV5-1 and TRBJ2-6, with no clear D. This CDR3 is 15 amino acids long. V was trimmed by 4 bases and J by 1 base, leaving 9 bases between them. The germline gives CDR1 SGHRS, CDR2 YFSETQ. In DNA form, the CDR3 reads TGCGCCAGCAGCGGCGGATCTTCTGGGGCCAACGTCCTGACTTTC. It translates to CASSGGSSGANVLTF.

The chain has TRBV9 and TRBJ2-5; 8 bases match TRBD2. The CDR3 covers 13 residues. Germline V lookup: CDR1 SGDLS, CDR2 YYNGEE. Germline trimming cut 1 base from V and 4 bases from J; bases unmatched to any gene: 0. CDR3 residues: CASSVRGGETQYF. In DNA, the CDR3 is TGTGCCAGCAGCGTACGGGGGGGAGAGACCCAGTACTTC.

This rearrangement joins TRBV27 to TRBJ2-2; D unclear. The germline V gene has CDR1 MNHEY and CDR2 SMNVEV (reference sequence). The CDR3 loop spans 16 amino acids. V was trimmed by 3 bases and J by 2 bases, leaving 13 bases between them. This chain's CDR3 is CASSLFTGSNTGELFF. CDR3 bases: TGTGCCAGCAGTTTGTTCACCGGGTCAAACACCGGGGAGCTGTTTTTT.

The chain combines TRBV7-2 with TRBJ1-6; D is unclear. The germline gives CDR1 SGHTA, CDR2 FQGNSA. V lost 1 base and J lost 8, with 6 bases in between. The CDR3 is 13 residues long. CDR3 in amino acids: CASSLVRDSPLHF. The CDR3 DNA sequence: TGTGCCAGCAGCTTAGTGAGGGATTCACCCCTCCACTTT.

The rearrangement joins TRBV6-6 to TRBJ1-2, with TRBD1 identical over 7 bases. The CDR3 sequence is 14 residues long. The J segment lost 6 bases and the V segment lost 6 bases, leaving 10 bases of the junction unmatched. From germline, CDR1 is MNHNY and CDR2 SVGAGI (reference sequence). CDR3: CASRDTGAGDGYTF. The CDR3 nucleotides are TGTGCCAGCAGAGACACAGGGGCTGGTGATGGCTACACCTTC.

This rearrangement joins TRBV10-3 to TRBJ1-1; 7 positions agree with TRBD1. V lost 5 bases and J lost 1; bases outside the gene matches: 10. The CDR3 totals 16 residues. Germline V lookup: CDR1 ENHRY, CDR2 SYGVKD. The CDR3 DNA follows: TGTGCCATCAGTTCCGGACAGGCACGGGAGAACACTGAAGCTTTCTTT. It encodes CAISSGQARENTEAFF.

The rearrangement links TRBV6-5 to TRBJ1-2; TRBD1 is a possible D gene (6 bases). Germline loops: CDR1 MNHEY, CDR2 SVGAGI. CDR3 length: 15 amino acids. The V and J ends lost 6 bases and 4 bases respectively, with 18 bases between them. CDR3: CASRAQGSTGYGYTF. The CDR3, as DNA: TGTGCCAGCAGAGCACAGGGTTCAACTGGCTATGGCTACACCTTC.

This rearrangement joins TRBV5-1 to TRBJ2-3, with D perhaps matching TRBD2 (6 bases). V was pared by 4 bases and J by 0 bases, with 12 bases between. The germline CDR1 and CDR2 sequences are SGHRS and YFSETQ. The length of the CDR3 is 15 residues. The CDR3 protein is CASSVDGTSTDTQYF. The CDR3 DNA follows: TGCGCCAGCAGCGTGGACGGGACTAGCACAGATACGCAGTATTTT.

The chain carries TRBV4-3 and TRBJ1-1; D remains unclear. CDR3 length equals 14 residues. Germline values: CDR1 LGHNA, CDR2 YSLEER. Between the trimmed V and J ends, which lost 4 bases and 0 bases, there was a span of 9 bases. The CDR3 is CASSLLTLNTEAFF. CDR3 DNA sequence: TGCGCCAGCAGCCTTTTGACATTGAACACTGAAGCTTTCTTT.

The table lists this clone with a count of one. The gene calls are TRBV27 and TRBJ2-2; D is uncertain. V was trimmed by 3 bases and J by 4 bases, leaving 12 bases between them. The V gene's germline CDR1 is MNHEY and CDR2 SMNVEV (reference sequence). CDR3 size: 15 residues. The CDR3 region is CASSLVTASTGELFF. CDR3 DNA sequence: TGTGCCAGCAGTTTGGTAACAGCATCCACCGGGGAGCTGTTTTTT.

For the CDR3, the DNA is TGTGCCAGCAGTGATACCAGGGTTGGGAGCAATCAGCCCCAGCATTTT. Translating it yields CASSDTRVGSNQPQHF. The chain has TRBV6-1 and TRBJ1-5; tentatively, D is TRBD1 (5 bases). The V gene's germline CDR1 is MNHNS and CDR2 SASEGT. V lost 3 bases, J lost 1 base, and 13 bases lay in between. The CDR3 covers 16 residues.

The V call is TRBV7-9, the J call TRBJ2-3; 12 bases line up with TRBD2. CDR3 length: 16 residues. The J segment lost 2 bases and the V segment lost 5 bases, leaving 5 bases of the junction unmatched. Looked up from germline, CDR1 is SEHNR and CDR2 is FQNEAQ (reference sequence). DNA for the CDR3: TGTGCCAGCAGCAGCGCTAGCGGGGGGGCCACAGATACGCAGTATTTT. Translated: CASSSASGGATDTQYF.

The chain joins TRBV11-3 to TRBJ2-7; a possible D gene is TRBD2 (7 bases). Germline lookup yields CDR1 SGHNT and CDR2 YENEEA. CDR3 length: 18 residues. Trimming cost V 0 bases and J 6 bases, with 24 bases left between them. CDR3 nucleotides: TGTGCCAGCAGCTTAGATGCCGCTGGGAGGGGGGGGTTCAGCGAGCAGTACTTC. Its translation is CASSLDAAGRGGFSEQYF.

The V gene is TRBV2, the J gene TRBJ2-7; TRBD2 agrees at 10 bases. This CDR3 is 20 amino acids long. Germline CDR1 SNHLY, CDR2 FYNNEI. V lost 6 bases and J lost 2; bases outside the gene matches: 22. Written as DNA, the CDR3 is TGTGCCAGCAGCCTCCGGGTCCCAGACCTAGCGGGGGCCTTTCCCTACGAGCAGTACTTC. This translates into CASSLRVPDLAGAFPYEQYF. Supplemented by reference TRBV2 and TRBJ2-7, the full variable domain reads EPEVTQTPSHQVTQMGQEVILRCVPISNHLYFYWYRQILGQKVEFLVSFYNNEISEKSEIFDDQFSVERPDGSNFTLKIRSTKLEDSAMYFCASSLRVPDLAGAFPYEQYFGPGTRLTVT.

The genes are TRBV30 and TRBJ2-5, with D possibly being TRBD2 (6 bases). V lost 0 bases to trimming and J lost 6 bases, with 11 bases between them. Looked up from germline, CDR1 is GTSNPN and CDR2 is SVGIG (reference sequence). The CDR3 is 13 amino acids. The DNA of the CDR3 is TGTGCCTGGAGTGTAATGGGGAGGAAGACCCAGTACTTC. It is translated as CAWSVMGRKTQYF.

The CDR3 nucleotides are TGCGCCAGCAGCTTGTATCTTAAAGCCGATTCACCCCTCCACTTT. As protein: CASSLYLKADSPLHF. This chain uses TRBV5-1 with TRBJ1-6; D unclear. The CDR3 covers 15 residues. The ends were cut back, 1 base at V and 8 bases at J, with 13 bases in the middle. The V gene's germline CDR1 is SGHRS and CDR2 YFSETQ.

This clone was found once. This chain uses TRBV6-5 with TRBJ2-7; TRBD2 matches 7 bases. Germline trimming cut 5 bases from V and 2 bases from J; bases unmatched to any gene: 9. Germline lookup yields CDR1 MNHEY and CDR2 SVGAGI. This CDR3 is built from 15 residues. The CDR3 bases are TGTGCCAGCAGTCCACGGGGGGTGTTCCCCTACGAGCAGTACTTC. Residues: CASSPRGVFPYEQYF.

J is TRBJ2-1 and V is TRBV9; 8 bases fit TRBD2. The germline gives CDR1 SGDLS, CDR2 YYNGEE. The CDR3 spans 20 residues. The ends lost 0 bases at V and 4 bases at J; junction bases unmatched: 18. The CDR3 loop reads CASSVATVLAYSGDYNEQFF. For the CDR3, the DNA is TGTGCCAGCAGCGTAGCTACGGTACTGGCGTATAGCGGGGATTACAATGAGCAGTTCTTC.